This entry concerns a single T cell receptor (beta chain). No cognate antigen has been identified for it. One base away there is no much larger clone; base qualities are not given. Participants in the prospective study were aged roughly 18 to 95 years, lived in under 30 United States geographic areas, and enrolled through a virtual design. To assign participants to cohorts, the prospective study relied on clinical history that participants themselves reported in a screening survey and a study questionnaire. Exposed participants were defined as having been in contact with someone with a PCR-confirmed or clinician-diagnosed COVID-19 case within 2 weeks of study entry. Mobile phlebotomists in the prospective study collected whole blood, serum and a nasopharyngeal or oropharyngeal swab from every participant. Prospective study participants could optionally give additional blood draws and questionnaires over an approximately 2-month period. Before DNA extraction, blood samples from the prospective study were shipped at room temperature or frozen.

The germline V gene provides CDR1 SGHRS and CDR2 YFSETQ. The CDR3 sequence holds 13 residues, the cysteine and phenylalanine included. Only CDR3 DNA remains: 39 bases, in frame from the first base. V lost 3 bases and J lost 6 bases, and the count of bases not matched to a germline gene is 4. The source of the sample is a study of blood T cell repertoires in COVID-19 (dated by TCRdb to 2018 to 2020). In terms of the full investigation: Samples from collaborators originated in the United States, Italy and Spain and spanned both the acute and convalescent phases of COVID-19. Nearly every sample came with metadata listing a de-identified subject ID, COVID-19 status, age in years and sex. The material from the prospective study consisted of cDNA or gDNA derived from T cells, B-cell-depleted T cells, or PBMCs. HLA class I and class II types, where available, came from metadata supplied by the sample provider rather than from assay-based typing. Subjects who had been exposed to COVID-19, were actively infected with it, or had recovered from it provided the deeply sampled blood TCRbeta repertoires that made up the dataset. Samples were obtained from the ongoing ImmuneRACE study (first 160 participants) and from 950 to 1,500 subjects provided by 6 global collaborators. A freely available public database, intended as a resource for researchers studying the immune response to SARS-CoV-2, is where the repertoires were released. The research as a whole found: How much clinical and demographic metadata was included differed by source and by participant, and the metadata was provided uncurated.

TCRbeta CDR3 regions were amplified from genomic DNA using the immunoSEQ Assay, a bias-controlled multiplex PCR. The authors' pipeline ran thus. The number of nucleated cells in each sample was estimated from the amplification of reference gene primers within the assay. To quantify the absolute abundance of each unique TCRbeta CDR3 rearrangement, sequence reads were collapsed and filtered. For each sample, productive Simpson clonality was calculated as the square root of Simpson's diversity index across productive rearrangements. The immuneACCESS repertoire file appears here via TCRdb, limited to in-frame rearrangements. These files lack a portion of the clones; in checked studies, under half of the deficit traces to unresolved V genes, and the cause of the others is not known. The DNA gave D and trimming, while V, J and clone size come from that table. Counted in this sample were 350,000 to 500,000 clones; about 88% of them appeared once. In total, the top ten clones hold 1.2% to 1.5% of the sample.

The receptor chain draws on TRBV5-1 and TRBJ2-7, and TRBD1 aligns with 9 junction nucleotides. The TCR originated in a woman between 18 and 29 years old who had been exposed to COVID-19. Sequenced: PBMCs or T cells enriched from blood (not recorded which). The CDR3 region: CASSYGQGLEQYF. The DNA reads TGCGCCAGCAGCTACGGACAGGGGCTCGAGCAGTACTTC.